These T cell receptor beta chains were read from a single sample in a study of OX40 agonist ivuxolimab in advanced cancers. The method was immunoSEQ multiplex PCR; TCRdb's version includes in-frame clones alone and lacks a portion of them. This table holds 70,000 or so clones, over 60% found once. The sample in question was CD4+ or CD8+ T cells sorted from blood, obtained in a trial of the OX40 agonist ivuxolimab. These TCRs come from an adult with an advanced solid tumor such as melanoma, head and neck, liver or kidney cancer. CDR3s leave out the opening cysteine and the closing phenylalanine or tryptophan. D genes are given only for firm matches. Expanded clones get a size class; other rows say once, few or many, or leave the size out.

CDR3 protein: ASSPSGPDYEQY
clone size: NA
D gene: NA
V gene: TRBV5-1

CDR3 protein: ASSLVAGAYEQY
clone size: NA
D gene: NA
V gene: TRBV7-2

CDR3 protein: ASSLAETYNEQF
clone size: NA
D gene: NA
V gene: TRBV5-1

CDR3 protein: ASTGLAGGPGSYNEQF
clone size: NA
D gene: TRBD2
V gene: TRBV6-4

CDR3 protein: ASSPRLGGTDTQY
clone size: NA
D gene: NA
V gene: TRBV9

CDR3 protein: ASSQAGGVTGELF
clone size: NA
D gene: TRBD2
V gene: TRBV4-1

CDR3 protein: ASNPRGLSSGANVLT
clone size: NA
D gene: TRBD1
V gene: TRBV5-1

CDR3 protein: ATSREGQGPGEKLF
clone size: NA
D gene: TRBD1
V gene: TRBV15

CDR3 protein: ASSTTGRYSYEQY
clone size: NA
D gene: NA
V gene: TRBV18

CDR3 protein: ASSRGRQETQY
clone size: NA
D gene: NA
V gene: TRBV11-1

CDR3 protein: ASRATDNSGANVLT
clone size: NA
D gene: NA
V gene: TRBV27

CDR3 protein: ASSRDRLAGNNEQF
clone size: NA
D gene: TRBD2
V gene: TRBV27

CDR3 protein: ASSRTSGTPDTQY
clone size: NA
D gene: TRBD2
V gene: TRBV5-1

CDR3 protein: ATSRGGSGAAQETQY
clone size: NA
D gene: NA
V gene: TRBV15

CDR3 protein: ASSEALGQINEQF
clone size: NA
D gene: TRBD1
V gene: TRBV2

CDR3 protein: ASSPLGDEQY
clone size: once
D gene: NA
V gene: TRBV18

CDR3 protein: ASSSDRGSGDTQY
clone size: NA
D gene: TRBD1
V gene: TRBV7-9

CDR3 protein: ASSIAAARQPQH
clone size: NA
D gene: NA
V gene: TRBV19

CDR3 protein: ASSDRGPQY
clone size: NA
D gene: NA
V gene: TRBV2

CDR3 protein: ASSPSPDTQY
clone size: NA
D gene: NA
V gene: TRBV18

CDR3 protein: ASSPRDRGRTGELF
clone size: NA
D gene: TRBD1
V gene: TRBV19

CDR3 protein: ASSRRRETLSGNTIY
clone size: NA
D gene: NA
V gene: TRBV18

CDR3 protein: ASSPPALHHGAF
clone size: NA
D gene: NA
V gene: TRBV19

CDR3 protein: ASSLIRDEQY
clone size: NA
D gene: NA
V gene: TRBV5-6

CDR3 protein: ASRGQGGSTTDTQY
clone size: NA
D gene: TRBD1
V gene: TRBV5-1

CDR3 protein: ASSPTTPQETQY
clone size: NA
D gene: NA
V gene: TRBV5-4

CDR3 protein: ASTGNLAKNIQY
clone size: NA
D gene: NA
V gene: TRBV6-1

CDR3 protein: ASSTGLAGYYEQY
clone size: NA
D gene: TRBD2
V gene: TRBV6-1

CDR3 protein: ASSLTTGPTGGKGREF
clone size: NA
D gene: TRBD1
V gene: TRBV11-2

CDR3 protein: ASSGGGTRPGGYT
clone size: NA
D gene: NA
V gene: TRBV19

CDR3 protein: ASRQGSGNTIY
clone size: few
D gene: TRBD1
V gene: TRBV5-1

CDR3 protein: ASSPARSGNTIY
clone size: NA
D gene: NA
V gene: TRBV18

CDR3 protein: ASSGDRDYEQY
clone size: NA
D gene: NA
V gene: TRBV2

CDR3 protein: ASSRSGGGSYNEQF
clone size: NA
D gene: NA
V gene: TRBV28

CDR3 protein: ASSPSGQGHGYT
clone size: NA
D gene: TRBD1
V gene: TRBV18

CDR3 protein: ASSRSGTSGTTDTQY
clone size: NA
D gene: TRBD2
V gene: TRBV27

CDR3 protein: AWNRLFSLNYGYT
clone size: NA
D gene: NA
V gene: TRBV30

CDR3 protein: ASSSGGEAF
clone size: NA
D gene: TRBD1
V gene: TRBV2

CDR3 protein: ASSTRQNTEAF
clone size: NA
D gene: NA
V gene: TRBV2

CDR3 protein: ASSLDRGFFQPQH
clone size: NA
D gene: NA
V gene: TRBV7-2

CDR3 protein: ASTNRGAYEQY
clone size: NA
D gene: NA
V gene: TRBV27

CDR3 protein: ASSEGRGGGLRSEQF
clone size: once
D gene: NA
V gene: TRBV6-1

CDR3 protein: ASSGDRGRDGYT
clone size: NA
D gene: TRBD1
V gene: TRBV19

CDR3 protein: ASSPRTGVLLEQY
clone size: NA
D gene: TRBD1
V gene: TRBV5-5

CDR3 protein: ASSHVRGSREETQY
clone size: once
D gene: TRBD2
V gene: TRBV4-1

CDR3 protein: AWTHAGATDTQY
clone size: NA
D gene: NA
V gene: TRBV30

CDR3 protein: ASSEFPGRTGELF
clone size: NA
D gene: NA
V gene: TRBV2

CDR3 protein: ASRGVRESSYEQY
clone size: NA
D gene: NA
V gene: TRBV27

CDR3 protein: ASSGNSQGGVF
clone size: NA
D gene: NA
V gene: TRBV28